This T cell receptor beta chain was recorded in a study of T cell responses to AZD1222 COVID-19 vaccine. This clone was picked up one time. The antigen remains undetermined. Measured with immunoSEQ multiplex PCR; TCRdb has only the in-frame clones, and not every one. The data contain approximately 67,000 clones, 86% of them singletons. Study-wide points: Seropositive AZD1222 recipients at baseline numbered only five or six. Spike-specific TCR breadth and depth grew following two AZD1222 doses. Females made up more of the donors, who were largely white British, and clonal diversity may have come out too low.

This CDR3 is built from 14 residues. Germline V gene sequence: CDR1 MNHEY, CDR2 SMNVEV (reference sequence). V was pared by 6 bases and J by 6 bases, with 15 bases between. Sequencing used peripheral blood, obtained on day 0 of AZD1222 vaccination. J is TRBJ1-5 and V is TRBV27; possible D gene TRBD1, 5 bases. This clonotype was sampled from an adult in good health. CDR3 loop: CASRAGTGGQPQHF. The CDR3 DNA reads TGTGCCAGCAGAGCCGGGACTGGGGGTCAGCCCCAGCATTTT.